These T cell receptor beta chains were read from a single sample in a study of identical twins. TCRdb re-called the 5' RACE reads with MiXCR, one entry per CDR3 protein. The sample lists hundreds of thousands of distinct CDR3 sequences; about 20% were seen once. These same records also appear under a second study, on T cells expressing NK-cell markers.

The material sequenced was PBMCs. The receptor set was obtained from a woman aged 18 to 35 in good health. The CDR3 runs from the conserved cysteine through the conserved F or W. A D gene is named only where the DNA matches it firmly. The size of a clone is reported for some rows only, either as once, few or many, or as a class for expanded clones.

cdr3_nt cdr3_aa v_call clone_size d_call j_call
TGTGCCAGCAGCGTAGGTTCTAGCGGGAACTACGAGCAGTACTTC CASSVGSSGNYEQYF TRBV9 . TRBD2 TRBJ2-7
TGCAGCGTTGGAACAGAAGAGACCCAGTACTTC CSVGTEETQYF TRBV29-1 . . TRBJ2-5
TGTGCCAGCAGTTACGTGGCAGGGAGAGAGACCCAGTACTTC CASSYVAGRETQYF TRBV6-2/TRBV6-3 few . TRBJ2-5
TGTGCCAGTAATACCCCGTTTACCGAGCAGTTCTTC CASNTPFTEQFF TRBV12-3/TRBV12-4 . . TRBJ2-1
TGCGCCAGCAGCTTTGGTTACAGGGATGACGAGCAGTACTTC CASSFGYRDDEQYF TRBV5-1 . . TRBJ2-7
TGCAGTGCTGGAACTAGCGGGGTTTCCTACGAGCAGTACTTC CSAGTSGVSYEQYF TRBV20-1 . TRBD2 TRBJ2-7
TGCGCCAGTGGCGAGAGCGGAAGCACAGATACGCAGTATTTT CASGESGSTDTQYF TRBV10-1 . . TRBJ2-3
TGCGCCAGCAGCCAAGAGAAGAGCATAACTGGGGCCAACGTCCTGACTTTC CASSQEKSITGANVLTF TRBV4-3 few . TRBJ2-6
TGTGCCAGCAGAAAGGAGGGGGAAGCTTTCTTT CASRKEGEAFF TRBV5-6 few . TRBJ1-1
TGTGCCAGCAGTTCGGGACAGAGTTACGACGAGCAGTACTTC CASSSGQSYDEQYF TRBV6-5 few TRBD1 TRBJ2-7
TGCAGCGCTTTGAACGGGGGGAACACTGAAGCTTTCTTT CSALNGGNTEAFF TRBV29-1 . . TRBJ1-1